These 18 T cell receptor beta chains were all obtained from the same sample, sequenced in a study of sequential checkpoint blockade in melanoma. Measured with immunoSEQ multiplex PCR; TCRdb has only the in-frame clones, and not every one. The repertoire includes about 9,500 clones, roughly 72% of them detected once, and 11% to 15% sits in the top ten. Treatment given: randomized to nivolumab then ipilimumab (arm A) or the reverse (arm B). The source material was CD8+ T cells sorted from blood (inferred from file names), sampled from a patient given nivolumab and ipilimumab in sequence. These receptor sequences come from a human donor with melanoma.

The chain joins TRBV6-5 to TRBJ2-7, with D tentatively TRBD2 (6 bases). Trimming cost V 10 bases and J 6 bases, with 22 bases left between them. Germline V gene data show CDR1 as MNHEY and CDR2 as SVGAGI. The CDR3 extends over 14 amino acids. The CDR3 protein is CATKTAEGTSEQYV. The CDR3 bases are TGTGCCACCAAAACCGCGGAGGGGACCAGCGAGCAGTACGTC.

V gene TRBV6-5 combines with J gene TRBJ2-1, with D perhaps TRBD1 (6 bases). Trimming stripped 0 bases from V and 7 bases from J, with 16 bases between. Germline V lookup: CDR1 MNHEY, CDR2 SVGAGI. This CDR3 is built from 16 residues. CDR3 loop: CASSYSTRGPSNEQFF. CDR3 bases: TGTGCCAGCAGTTACTCGACCAGGGGCCCCTCGAATGAGCAGTTCTTC.

This clone was seen a single time. The rearrangement links TRBV9 to TRBJ1-5; 8 positions agree with TRBD1. CDR1 SGDLS and CDR2 YYNGEE come from the germline V gene. The CDR3 covers 14 residues. The junction had 3 bases not matched to a gene; V was cut back by 0 bases and J by 7 bases. The CDR3 region has the DNA TGTGCCAGCAGCGTAGAGGACAGGGTCCAGCCCCAGCATTTT. It is translated as CASSVEDRVQPQHF. Full variable domain (missing parts from reference TRBV9 and TRBJ1-5): DSGVTQTPKHLITATGQRVTLRCSPRSGDLSVYWYQQSLDQGLQFLIQYYNGEERAKGNILERFSAQQFPDLHSELNLSSLELGDSALYFCASSVEDRVQPQHFGDGTRLSIL.

The rearrangement joins TRBV13 to TRBJ1-2; D might be TRBD1 (6 bases). The V gene's germline CDR1 is PRHDT and CDR2 FYEKMQ (reference sequence). This CDR3 comprises 13 residues. V was trimmed by 3 bases and J by 2 bases, leaving 7 bases between them. The DNA of the CDR3 is TGTGCCAGCAGCTTCACAGGGAACTATGGCTACACCTTC. Translation gives CASSFTGNYGYTF.

The J gene is TRBJ1-2, the V gene TRBV19; TRBD1 is a possible D gene (5 bases). The germline CDR1 and CDR2 sequences are LNHDA and SQIVND (reference sequence). This CDR3 is 14 amino acids long. Trimming left V 0 bases short and J 2 bases short, with 7 bases between. For the CDR3, the DNA is TGTGCCAGTAGTATAGATCCAGGGAACTATGGCTACACCTTC. Protein sequence: CASSIDPGNYGYTF.

J is TRBJ2-7 and V is TRBV6-1; 8 nucleotides agree with TRBD1. The CDR3 consists of 14 residues. With 3 bases clipped from V and 4 bases from J, the junction kept 5 bases outside the gene matches. Germline V gene lookup returns CDR1 MNHNS and CDR2 SASEGT. The CDR3 sequence is CASSDWTGKYEQYF. CDR3 nucleotide sequence: TGTGCCAGCAGTGACTGGACAGGGAAATACGAGCAGTACTTC.

This clone was picked up a small number of times. The chain uses TRBV6-4 and TRBJ2-2; 9 nucleotides line up with TRBD2. CDR1 and CDR2 (germline): MRHNA, SNTAGT. The CDR3 totals 14 residues. Trimming cost V 3 bases and J 4 bases; bases outside gene matches: 0. CDR3 amino acids: CASSERGGTGELFF. The CDR3 nucleotides are TGTGCCAGCAGTGAGCGGGGGGGCACCGGGGAGCTGTTTTTT.

CDR3: CASSIKDNNQPQHF. In DNA, the CDR3 is TGTGCCAGTAGTATTAAAGACAACAATCAGCCCCAGCATTTT. The rearrangement joins TRBV19 to TRBJ1-5; D is uncertain. The V gene lost 3 bases and the J gene lost 3 bases, with 9 bases spanning the gap. CDR3 length: 14 residues. The germline V gene has CDR1 LNHDA and CDR2 SQIVND (reference sequence).

The V call is TRBV27, the J call TRBJ2-1; D is perhaps TRBD2 (6 bases). The CDR3 sequence is 17 residues long. CDR1 and CDR2 (germline): MNHEY, SMNVEV (reference sequence). Trimming stripped 0 bases from V and 1 base from J, with 13 bases between. The CDR3 DNA sequence: TGTGCCAGCAGTTTATCGGGTGCGGGGAGTTCCTACAATGAGCAGTTCTTC. Translation: CASSLSGAGSSYNEQFF.

This chain joins TRBV6-5 and TRBJ1-1; D gene uncertain. This CDR3 has 12 residues. The germline V and J ends were trimmed by 6 bases and 5 bases, with 10 bases remaining between them. Germline V gives CDR1 MNHEY, CDR2 SVGAGI. The CDR3 bases are TGTGCCAGCAGGGTTTCAGGAACTGAAGCTTTCTTT. The encoded protein is CASRVSGTEAFF.

The chain links TRBV7-6 to TRBJ1-1, with 7 bases lining up with TRBD1. The junction had 8 bases not matched to a gene; V was cut back by 1 base and J by 3 bases. CDR3 length: 16 residues. Germline V gene data show CDR1 as SGHVS and CDR2 as FNYEAQ. DNA for the CDR3: TGTGCCAGCAGCTTAGGACCCCACAGGGGCGACACTGAAGCTTTCTTT. As protein: CASSLGPHRGDTEAFF.

V is TRBV11-3 and J is TRBJ1-1; D unresolved. Per germline, CDR1 SGHNT and CDR2 YENEEA. V gave up 5 bases and J gave up 0 bases, with 13 bases separating them. This CDR3 has 15 residues. DNA of the CDR3: TGTGCCAGCAGCGCGCGGGATGGGGTGAACACTGAAGCTTTCTTT. It yields the protein CASSARDGVNTEAFF.

This chain joins TRBV7-8 and TRBJ1-6, with TRBD1 identical over 8 bases. The length of the CDR3 is 14 residues. V trimming: 0 bases; J trimming: 9 bases; junction bases outside the gene matches: 1. CDR1 is SGHVS, CDR2 FQNEAQ, per germline. Here the CDR3 reads CASSLAQGGSPLHF. The CDR3 DNA follows: TGTGCCAGCAGCTTAGCACAGGGGGGTTCACCCCTCCACTTT.

The chain uses TRBV6-5 and TRBJ2-5, with 8 nucleotides matching TRBD1. Germline-derived CDR1 and CDR2 are MNHEY and SVGAGI. Losses at the gene ends were 7 bases for V and 4 bases for J; bases not matched to a gene: 5. CDR3 length: 13 residues. CDR3 protein: CASTEQGGETQYF. CDR3 nucleotide sequence: TGTGCCAGCACCGAACAGGGGGGAGAGACCCAGTACTTC.

The chain links TRBV7-9 to TRBJ2-1, with 10 bases matching TRBD2. V lost 1 base to trimming and J lost 10 bases; unmatched junction nucleotides: 7. Germline V gives CDR1 SEHNR, CDR2 FQNEAQ (reference sequence). The CDR3 has 15 residues. The DNA for the CDR3 is TGTGCCAGCAGCTTAGGGGCTAGCGGGAGTCCCGAGCAGTTCTTC. This sequence encodes CASSLGASGSPEQFF.

The chain joins TRBV27 to TRBJ2-7; 8 nucleotides line up with TRBD1. Germline V CDR1 and CDR2: MNHEY, SMNVEV (reference sequence). The CDR3 extends over 16 amino acids. J was trimmed by 3 bases and V by 6 bases; bases with no gene match: 13. CDR3 sequence (DNA): TGTGCCAGCAGGATCGCCTCAGGGGGCATAGGCTACGAGCAGTACTTC. This sequence encodes CASRIASGGIGYEQYF.

The rearrangement links TRBV6-6 to TRBJ2-5; 7 bases align to TRBD2. The CDR3 is made up of 13 amino acids. Per germline, CDR1 MNHNY and CDR2 SVGAGI (reference sequence). The ends lost 10 bases at V and 4 bases at J; junction bases unmatched: 9. The CDR3 loop reads CATGTITLETQYF. DNA of the CDR3: TGTGCCACCGGGACTATAACGTTAGAGACCCAGTACTTC.

The chain has TRBV29-1 and TRBJ1-5; possibly TRBD1 for D (6 bases). From germline, CDR1 is SQVTM and CDR2 ANQGSEA. V was pared by 6 bases and J by 7 bases, with 19 bases between. There are 14 residues in the CDR3. The CDR3 nucleotides are TGCAGCGTGGGGGGGGGCGACCACCGACAGCCCCAGCATTTT. Translated: CSVGGGDHRQPQHF.